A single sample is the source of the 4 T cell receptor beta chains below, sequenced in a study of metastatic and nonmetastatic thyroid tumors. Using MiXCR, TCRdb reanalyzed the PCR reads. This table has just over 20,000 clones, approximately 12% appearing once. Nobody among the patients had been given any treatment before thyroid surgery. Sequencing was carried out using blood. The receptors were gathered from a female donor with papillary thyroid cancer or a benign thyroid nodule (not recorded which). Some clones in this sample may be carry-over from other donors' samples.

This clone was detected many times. This chain's CDR3 is CASSEARVMGNTIYF. DNA for the CDR3: TGTGCCAGCAGTGAGGCCAGGGTGATGGGAAACACCATATATTTT. The chain recombines TRBV2 with TRBJ1-3; D possibly corresponds to TRBD1 (5 bases). Per the germline V gene, CDR1 is SNHLY and CDR2 is FYNNEI. This CDR3 is 15 amino acids long. The V gene lost 3 bases and the J gene lost 4 bases, with 13 bases spanning the gap.

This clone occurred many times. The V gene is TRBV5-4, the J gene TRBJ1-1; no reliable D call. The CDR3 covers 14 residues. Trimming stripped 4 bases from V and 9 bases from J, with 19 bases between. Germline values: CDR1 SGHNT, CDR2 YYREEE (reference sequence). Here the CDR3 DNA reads TGTGCCAGCAGCGCCCAGTCCGGACTAAAGAAAGCTTTCTTT. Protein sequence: CASSAQSGLKKAFF.

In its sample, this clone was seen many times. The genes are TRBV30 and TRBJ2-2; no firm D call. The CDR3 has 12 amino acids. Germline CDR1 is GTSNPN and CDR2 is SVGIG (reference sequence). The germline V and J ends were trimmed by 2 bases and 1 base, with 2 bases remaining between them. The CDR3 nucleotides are TGTGCCTGGAGTCGGAACACCGGGGAGCTGTTTTTT. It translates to CAWSRNTGELFF.

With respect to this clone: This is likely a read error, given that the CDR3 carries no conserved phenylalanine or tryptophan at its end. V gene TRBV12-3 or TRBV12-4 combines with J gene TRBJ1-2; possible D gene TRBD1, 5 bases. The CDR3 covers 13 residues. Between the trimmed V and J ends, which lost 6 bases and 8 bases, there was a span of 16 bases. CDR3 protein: CASRINGTGGYTL. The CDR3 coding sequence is TGTGCCAGCAGGATTAACGGGACGGGGGGCTACACCTTA.